These 8 T cell receptor beta chains share one sample of origin, sequenced in a study of cytomegalovirus exposure and HLA in healthy donors. The PCR was carried out with 60 Vbeta primers and 13 Jbeta primers. TCRdb's table, derived via immunoSEQ multiplex PCR, lists solely in-frame clones and lacks some. This sample has over 150,000 clones, with about 77% found just once. The source material was PBMCs. The receptor source for this set is a woman aged 45-65 years in good health and CMV-seronegative.

The chain recombines TRBV11-2 with TRBJ2-1; TRBD1 matches 9 bases. The germline CDR1 and CDR2 sequences are SGHAT and FQNNGV. Unmatched junction bases numbered 13, after V lost 6 bases and J lost 7 bases. The CDR3 extends over 16 amino acids. The CDR3 reads CASRGHTGTGLNEQFF. DNA for the CDR3: TGTGCCAGCAGGGGACATACCGGGACAGGGCTAAATGAGCAGTTCTTC.

The CDR3 bases are TGTGCCAGCAGCCCGAGCGGGGGGGTGACAGATACGCAGTATTTT. It yields the protein CASSPSGGVTDTQYF. The chain employs TRBV5-4 and TRBJ2-3; 10 bases match TRBD2. CDR1 is SGHNT, CDR2 YYREEE, per germline (reference sequence). The CDR3 is 15 amino acids. V trimming: 4 bases; J trimming: 3 bases; junction bases outside the gene matches: 5.

This clone was seen a few times. The chain is built from TRBV6-6 and TRBJ1-1; D not certain. This CDR3 region has 12 residues. V gave up 2 bases and J gave up 5 bases, with 6 bases separating them. The germline gives CDR1 MNHNY, CDR2 SVGAGI (reference sequence). CDR3 loop: CASSYTGTEAFF. In nucleotides, the CDR3 is TGTGCCAGCAGTTACACGGGAACTGAAGCTTTCTTT.

The chain combines TRBV11-2 with TRBJ1-1, with 7 bases matching TRBD1. This CDR3 is 14 amino acids long. V gave up 4 bases and J gave up 5 bases; unmatched junction bases: 7. Germline V gene data show CDR1 as SGHAT and CDR2 as FQNNGV. The chain's CDR3 is CASSSTGHGTEAFF. The CDR3 region has the DNA TGTGCCAGCAGCTCGACAGGGCATGGGACTGAAGCTTTCTTT. The variable domain in full, with the rest retrieved from reference TRBV11-2 and TRBJ1-1, is EAGVAQSPRYKIIEKRQSVAFWCNPISGHATLYWYQQILGQGPKLLIQFQNNGVVDDSQLPKDRFSAERLKGVDSTLKIQPAKLEDSAVYLCASSSTGHGTEAFFGQGTRLTVV.

J is TRBJ2-4 and V is TRBV14, with TRBD1 identical over 7 bases. This CDR3 is 16 amino acids long. Germline trimming cut 4 bases from V and 0 bases from J; bases unmatched to any gene: 6. Germline V gives CDR1 SGHDN, CDR2 FVKESK. CDR3 sequence reads: CASSPHRGIAKNIQYF. CDR3 DNA: TGTGCCAGCAGCCCACACAGGGGTATAGCCAAAAACATTCAGTACTTC.

The chain combines TRBV4-3 with TRBJ2-2, with 11 bases matching TRBD2. Germline V gene lookup returns CDR1 LGHNA and CDR2 YSLEER. There are 17 residues in the CDR3. Losses at the gene ends were 4 bases for V and 3 bases for J; bases not matched to a gene: 7. The CDR3 reads CASSPRTSGGHTGELFF. The DNA of the CDR3 is TGCGCCAGCAGCCCTCGAACTAGCGGGGGACACACCGGGGAGCTGTTTTTT.

The chain employs TRBV27 and TRBJ1-5; 7 bases map to TRBD1. CDR1 and CDR2 (germline): MNHEY, SMNVEV (reference sequence). This CDR3 spans 15 amino acids. With 5 bases clipped from V and 4 bases from J, the junction kept 8 bases outside the gene matches. The CDR3 here is CASSARTGNNQPQHF. DNA for the CDR3: TGTGCCAGCAGTGCCCGGACAGGCAATAATCAGCCCCAGCATTTT.

The chain uses TRBV5-5 and TRBJ2-3; the match to TRBD2 covers 14 bases. J gave up 7 bases and V 0 bases, and 7 bases lay outside the gene matches. The CDR3 runs 17 residues. Germline V CDR1 and CDR2: SGHKS, YYEKEE (reference sequence). The DNA of the CDR3 is TGTGCCAGCAGCTTGGAGTTGACTAGCGGGGGGGCAAATACGCAGTATTTT. This sequence encodes CASSLELTSGGANTQYF. Variable domain in full (rest from reference TRBV5-5 and TRBJ2-3): DAGVTQSPTHLIKTRGQQVTLRCSPISGHKSVSWYQQVLGQGPQFIFQYYEKEERGRGNFPDRFSARQFPNYSSELNVNALLLGDSALYLCASSLELTSGGANTQYFGPGTRLTVL.